This T cell receptor beta chain was found in a study of cytomegalovirus exposure and HLA in healthy donors. Overall study findings and caveats: A missense DCLRE1C variant was associated with V- and J-gene trimming of TCR beta chains in a later analysis, and an independent cohort replicated the association. HLA alleles were associated with roughly 15,000 TCR beta sequences in a later analysis at 0.05 false discovery rate. A likely sequencing artifact accounted for one observed cluster of highly shared sequence variants.

The PCR made use of 60 Vbeta and 13 Jbeta primers. The authors' processing: An analysis that came later counted 80 million or so unique TCR beta chains, approximately 11 million shared. Only in-frame clones appear in the TCRdb table, and some are missing; sequencing was by immunoSEQ multiplex PCR. Clone size and the V and J calls come from that table; the DNA yielded D and trimming. The table shows under 200,000 clones, with about 75% occurring only once. Germline trimming cut 3 bases from V and 0 bases from J; bases unmatched to any gene: 9. Germline V gene lookup returns CDR1 GTSNPN and CDR2 SVGIG (reference sequence). The CDR3 length is 16 residues. Notes on this clone: Its target is unknown.

The specimen sequenced was PBMCs. This receptor was taken from a female donor in good health and CMV-seronegative. The J gene is TRBJ2-3, the V gene TRBV30; 7 bases agree with TRBD1. The chain's CDR3 is CAWSPGTVSSTDTQYF. The CDR3 DNA sequence: TGTGCCTGGAGCCCCGGGACAGTGTCCAGCACAGATACGCAGTATTTT. Complete variable domain (other parts from reference TRBV30 and TRBJ2-3): SQTIHQWPATLVQPVGSPLSLECTVEGTSNPNLYWYRQAAGRGLQLLFYSVGIGQISSEVPQNLSASRPQDRQFILSSKKLLLSDSGFYLCAWSPGTVSSTDTQYFGPGTRLTVL.